This T cell receptor beta chain was recovered during a study of cytomegalovirus exposure and HLA in healthy donors. General observations from the study: The authors excluded some V segments, including TRBV6-2 and TRBV6-3, as indistinguishable. In a later analysis, TCR beta V- and J-gene trimming showed a link to a missense DCLRE1C variant.

The PCR had 60 Vbeta and 13 Jbeta primers. Here immunoSEQ multiplex PCR was the method, and the copy in TCRdb shows in-frame clones only, minus some. The sample includes about 150,000 clones, about 82% of them seen just once. Healthy people donating bone marrow made up the donors. Though probably carrying unrecorded immune exposures, donors were nominally healthy at sampling. A single count supports this clone. Antigen specificity is unknown. V lost 0 bases, J lost 15 bases, and 13 bases lay in between. The V gene's germline CDR1 is SGHRS and CDR2 YFSETQ. The length of the CDR3 is 12 residues. The V gene is TRBV5-1, the J gene TRBJ1-3; possibly TRBD1 for D (6 bases). The sequencing sample was made of PBMCs. The receptor was isolated from a woman aged 35 to 49 in good health and CMV-seropositive. This CDR3 is CASSLAGGQPYF. For the CDR3, the DNA is TGCGCCAGCAGCTTGGCCGGCGGACAGCCATATTTT.